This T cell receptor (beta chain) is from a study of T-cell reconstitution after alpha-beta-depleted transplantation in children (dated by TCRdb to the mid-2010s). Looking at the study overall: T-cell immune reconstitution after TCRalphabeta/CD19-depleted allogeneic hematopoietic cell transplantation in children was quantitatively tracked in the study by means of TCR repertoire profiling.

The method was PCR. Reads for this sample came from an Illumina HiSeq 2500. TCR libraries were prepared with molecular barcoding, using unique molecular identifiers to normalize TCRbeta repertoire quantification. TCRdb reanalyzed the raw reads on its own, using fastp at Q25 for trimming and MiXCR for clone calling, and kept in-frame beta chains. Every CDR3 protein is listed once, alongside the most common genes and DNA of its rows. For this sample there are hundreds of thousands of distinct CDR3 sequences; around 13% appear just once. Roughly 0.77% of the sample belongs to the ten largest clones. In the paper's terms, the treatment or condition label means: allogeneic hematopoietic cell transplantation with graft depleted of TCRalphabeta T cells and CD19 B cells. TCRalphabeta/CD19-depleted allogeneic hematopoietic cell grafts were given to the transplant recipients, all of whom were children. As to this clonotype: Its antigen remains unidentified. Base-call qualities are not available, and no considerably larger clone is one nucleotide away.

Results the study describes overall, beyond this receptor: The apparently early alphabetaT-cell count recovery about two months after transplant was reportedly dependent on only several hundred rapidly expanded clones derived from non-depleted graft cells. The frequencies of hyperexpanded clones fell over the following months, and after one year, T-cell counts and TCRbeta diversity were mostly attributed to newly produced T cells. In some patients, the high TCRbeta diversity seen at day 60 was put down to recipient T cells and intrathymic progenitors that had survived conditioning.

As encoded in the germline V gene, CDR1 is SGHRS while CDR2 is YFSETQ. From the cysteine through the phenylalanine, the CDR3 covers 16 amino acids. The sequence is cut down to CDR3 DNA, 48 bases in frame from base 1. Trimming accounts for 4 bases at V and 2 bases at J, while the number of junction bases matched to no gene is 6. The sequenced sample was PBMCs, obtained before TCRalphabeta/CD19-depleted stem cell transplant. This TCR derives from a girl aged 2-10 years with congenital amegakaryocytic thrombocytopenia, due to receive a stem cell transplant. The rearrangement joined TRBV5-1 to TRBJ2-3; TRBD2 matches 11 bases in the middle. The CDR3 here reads CASSKTSGTVTDTQYF. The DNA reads TGCGCCAGCAGCAAGACTAGCGGGACCGTCACAGATACGCAGTATTTT.